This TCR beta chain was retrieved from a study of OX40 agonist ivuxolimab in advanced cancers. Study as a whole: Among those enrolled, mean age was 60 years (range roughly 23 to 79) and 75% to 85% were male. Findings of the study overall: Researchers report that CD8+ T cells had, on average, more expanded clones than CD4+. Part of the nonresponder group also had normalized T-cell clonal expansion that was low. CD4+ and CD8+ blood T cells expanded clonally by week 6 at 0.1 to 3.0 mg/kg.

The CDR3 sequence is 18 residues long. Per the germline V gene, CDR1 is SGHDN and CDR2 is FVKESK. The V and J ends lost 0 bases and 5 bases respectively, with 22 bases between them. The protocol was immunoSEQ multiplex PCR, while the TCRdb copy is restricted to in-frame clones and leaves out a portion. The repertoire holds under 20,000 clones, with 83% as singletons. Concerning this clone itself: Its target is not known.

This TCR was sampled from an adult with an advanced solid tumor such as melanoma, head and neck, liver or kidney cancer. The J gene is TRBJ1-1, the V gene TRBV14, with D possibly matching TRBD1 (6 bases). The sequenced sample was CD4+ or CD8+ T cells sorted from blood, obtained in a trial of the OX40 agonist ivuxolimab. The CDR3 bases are TGTGCCAGCAGCCAAGATTCACTCCCCCGGGGGCCGGGAACTGAAGCTTTCTTT. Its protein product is CASSQDSLPRGPGTEAFF. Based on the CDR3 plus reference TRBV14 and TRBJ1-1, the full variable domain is EAGVTQFPSHSVIEKGQTVTLRCDPISGHDNLYWYRRVMGKEIKFLLHFVKESKQDESGMPNNRFLAERTGGTYSTLKVQPAELEDSGVYFCASSQDSLPRGPGTEAFFGQGTRLTVV.